This T cell receptor beta chain stems from a study of T-cell memory formation after mild COVID-19. Points from the study as a whole: CD4/CD8 balance held among clones contracting day 15 to 85, and later expanders leaned CD4+.

MiXCR, applied by TCRdb to the 5' RACE reads, yields one record per CDR3 protein. The sample yields 530,000 or so distinct CDR3 sequences, roughly 17% seen once. This clonotype was detected a few times. Its antigen is unknown. V was clipped by 6 bases and J by 3 bases, with 15 bases between them. The CDR3 loop spans 14 amino acids. This TCR was sampled from an adult woman who had mild COVID-19 (a few samples of this study predate the infection). Cell type and time point are not known. The source material was PBMCs or a T cell subset sorted from them (not recorded which). The rearrangement links TRBV12-3 or TRBV12-4 to TRBJ2-7; D is undetermined. The CDR3 loop is CASSPDTPGYEQYF. In nucleotides, the CDR3 is TGTGCCAGCAGCCCCGACACCCCTGGCTACGAGCAGTACTTC.